The rows below give T cell receptor beta chains drawn from one sample of a study of T cell changes during pregnancy in multiple sclerosis. TCRdb's table, derived via immunoSEQ multiplex PCR, lists solely in-frame clones and lacks some. The sample lists about 61,000 clones; roughly 90% were seen once. Sequences were derived from peripheral blood, sampled in the first trimester of pregnancy. The receptors shown here come from a female donor in good health, enrolled as a control in a pregnancy study. Both conserved end residues are part of each CDR3. A D gene is named only where the DNA matches it firmly. Clone size is stated in some rows and not others, as once, few, many or a class when expanded.

D gene	CDR3 length	clone size	V gene	J gene	CDR3 DNA	CDR3 protein
TRBD2	18	NA	TRBV15	TRBJ2-7	TGTGCCACCAGCAGAGATAGGACTAGCGGGGGTTCCTCCTACGAGCAGTACTTC	CATSRDRTSGGSSYEQYF
NA	15	NA	TRBV6-1	TRBJ1-4	TGTGCCAGCAGTGAAGCGAGGGGGGGAAATGAAAAACTGTTTTTT	CASSEARGGNEKLFF
NA	13	NA	TRBV5-6	TRBJ1-2	TGTGCCAGCAGCTTGAAGGGGAACTATGGCTACACCTTC	CASSLKGNYGYTF
TRBD2	16	NA	TRBV7-9	TRBJ2-1	TGTGCCAGCATCCACCGGGAGGATGCCTCCTACAATGAGCAGTTCTTC	CASIHREDASYNEQFF
TRBD2	19	many	TRBV7-6	TRBJ2-1	TGTGCCAGCAGCTTAGGGGGACTAGCGGGAGGGCCGGGTGAAGGTGAGCAGTTCTTC	CASSLGGLAGGPGEGEQFF
TRBD1	14	NA	TRBV13	TRBJ1-1	TGTGCCAGCAGCTTAGACAGGGGGCGGACTGAAGCTTTCTTT	CASSLDRGRTEAFF
NA	15	NA	TRBV6-5	TRBJ2-7	TGTGCCAGCAGTGGTTGGACAGAGGATGTCTACGAGCAGTACTTC	CASSGWTEDVYEQYF
TRBD1	12	NA	TRBV10-3	TRBJ2-7	TGTGCCACGGCGGACAGGGCCTACGAGCAGTACTTC	CATADRAYEQYF
NA	17	NA	TRBV7-2	TRBJ1-2	TGTGCCAGCAGCTTAGCGCTAGACAGCATATCTAACTATGGCTACACCTTC	CASSLALDSISNYGYTF
TRBD1	13	NA	TRBV7-2	TRBJ2-7	TGTGCCAGCAGCTTAGGGACAGGGGACGAGCAGTACTTC	CASSLGTGDEQYF
NA	16	NA	TRBV5-1	TRBJ2-2	TGCGCCAGCAGCAGATTAGGACAGCTGAACACCGGGGAGCTGTTTTTT	CASSRLGQLNTGELFF
NA	17	once	TRBV7-2	TRBJ2-1	TGTGCCAGCAGCTTAGGGATTAGCAGACCCTCCTACAATGAGCAGTTCTTC	CASSLGISRPSYNEQFF
TRBD1	14	NA	TRBV5-1	TRBJ1-1	TGCGCCAGCAGCTTTGGGACAGCGAACACTGAAGCTTTCTTT	CASSFGTANTEAFF
TRBD2	13	many	TRBV9	TRBJ2-1	TGTGCCAGCAGCGTTGCGACTAGCGGGGAGCAGTTCTTC	CASSVATSGEQFF
TRBD1	14	NA	TRBV29-1	TRBJ2-7	TGCAGCGCTGGTGGAGGGACAGGGGTACACGAGCAGTACTTC	CSAGGGTGVHEQYF
TRBD1	13	NA	TRBV19	TRBJ1-2	TGTGCCAGTAGCACGGGACAGAACTATGGCTACACCTTC	CASSTGQNYGYTF
TRBD1	15	NA	TRBV11-2	TRBJ1-2	TGTGCCAGCAGCCCCAGGGACAGGATTAACTATGGCTACACCTTC	CASSPRDRINYGYTF
TRBD2	12	NA	TRBV7-9	TRBJ2-1	TGTGCCAGCAGTCCGGGGGGATTCGGGCAGTTCTTC	CASSPGGFGQFF
NA	16	NA	TRBV5-1	TRBJ2-2	TGCGCCAGCAGCTTGAGACCCGGCGGGGACACCGGGGAGCTGTTTTTT	CASSLRPGGDTGELFF
NA	14	NA	TRBV5-1	TRBJ2-7	TGCGCCAGCAGCTTGGTGGCAGGGGGGTACGAGCAGTACTTC	CASSLVAGGYEQYF
NA	16	NA	TRBV4-1	TRBJ2-5	TGCGCCAGCAGCCAAGGCCAAATGGGGGCATGGGAGACCCAGTACTTC	CASSQGQMGAWETQYF
NA	14	NA	TRBV2	TRBJ1-1	TGTGCCAGCAGTGTGGCAGAAATGAACACTGAAGCTTTCTTT	CASSVAEMNTEAFF
TRBD1	15	NA	TRBV2	TRBJ1-2	TGTGCCAGCAGTGGTGGACGACAGGGTAGCTATGGCTACACCTTC	CASSGGRQGSYGYTF
NA	13	NA	TRBV5-1	TRBJ2-3	TGCGCCAGCAGCTTCAGAAGCACAGATACGCAGTATTTT	CASSFRSTDTQYF
NA	17	NA	TRBV10-3	TRBJ1-1	TGTGCCATCAGTGAGACCCGCTGGCAGGCCGGGGGGACTGAAGCTTTCTTT	CAISETRWQAGGTEAFF
NA	12	NA	TRBV29-1	TRBJ1-1	TGCAGCGTGAACGGGAGGGGGACTGAAGCTTTCTTT	CSVNGRGTEAFF
TRBD1	14	NA	TRBV2	TRBJ1-6	TGTGCCAGCAGTTTGACAGGGTACAATTCACCCCTCCACTTT	CASSLTGYNSPLHF
TRBD1	14	NA	TRBV28	TRBJ1-2	TGTGCCAGCAGTATTACCAGGACAGGGGGAGGCTACACCTTC	CASSITRTGGGYTF
NA	16	NA	TRBV7-8	TRBJ2-3	TGTGCCAGCAGCTTAACTGAGGGACTTGGAACAGATACGCAGTATTTT	CASSLTEGLGTDTQYF
TRBD2	15	NA	TRBV9	TRBJ2-1	TGTGCCAGCAGCGTAGAAAGCGGGGGCTACAATGAGCAGTTCTTC	CASSVESGGYNEQFF
NA	14	NA	TRBV10-3	TRBJ1-1	TGTGCCATCAGTGATAGACCCCAGGGAAAGGAAGCTTTCTTT	CAISDRPQGKEAFF
TRBD1	16	few	TRBV28	TRBJ2-7	TGTGCCAGCATCACACCTCCGGGACAGGGAGCCTACGAGCAGTACTTC	CASITPPGQGAYEQYF
TRBD1	15	few	TRBV5-1	TRBJ2-1	TGCGCCAGCAGCATCGGGACAGGGGATTACAATGAGCAGTTCTTC	CASSIGTGDYNEQFF
NA	13	NA	TRBV28	TRBJ1-2	TGTGCCAGCAGTTTGGCAGGGGATAACGGCTACACCTTC	CASSLAGDNGYTF
TRBD2	16	NA	TRBV11-3	TRBJ2-1	TGTGCCAGCGAGTGGGCGGGAGGGCCCTCCTACAATGAGCAGTTCTTC	CASEWAGGPSYNEQFF
TRBD1	15	NA	TRBV5-5	TRBJ1-5	TGTGCCAGCAGCTTCTTCCGGGACAGTCTTGAGCCCCAGCATTTT	CASSFFRDSLEPQHF
TRBD1	14	NA	TRBV6-1	TRBJ1-5	TGTGCCAGCAGTGATGGACAGGGGGCCGCCCCCCAGCATTTT	CASSDGQGAAPQHF
TRBD2	16	NA	TRBV7-9	TRBJ2-3	TGTGCCAGCAGCTTCGGCGGGAGTTTGGGGACAGATACGCAGTATTTT	CASSFGGSLGTDTQYF
TRBD2	16	NA	TRBV5-1	TRBJ2-3	TGCGCCAGCAGCTTGCGGGCGGGAGCCGGGACAGATACGCAGTATTTT	CASSLRAGAGTDTQYF
TRBD1	17	NA	TRBV29-1	TRBJ2-2	TGCAGCGTTCTCCCAGGGGGCCGGTTTATGGGGACCGGGGAGCTGTTTTTT	CSVLPGGRFMGTGELFF
TRBD1	16	NA	TRBV5-1	TRBJ1-3	TGCGCCAGCAGCCCCCGGGGCAGGGGGTCTGGAAACACCATATATTTT	CASSPRGRGSGNTIYF
TRBD2	14	once	TRBV2	TRBJ2-3	TGTGCCAGCAGAGCTAGCGGGTTAACAGATACGCAGTATTTT	CASRASGLTDTQYF